A selection of T cell receptor beta chains follows, all from one sample in a study of blood T cell repertoires in COVID-19. Sequencing was performed with immunoSEQ multiplex PCR; in TCRdb, only in-frame clones are kept and a portion is missing. This repertoire shows tens of thousands of clones, less than 95% found once; its top ten account for less than 0.6%. The sample taken for sequencing was peripheral blood. The receptors derive from a man aged 50-60 years with COVID-19, enrolled during active disease. The CDR3 runs from the conserved cysteine through the conserved F or W. A D gene is named only where the DNA matches it firmly.

CASSLARLGQGNEQYF TRBD1 TRBJ2-7 16 TRBV7-6
CSVPGQGYNEQFF TRBD1 TRBJ2-1 13 TRBV29-1
CASSVDGGRDYGYTF - TRBJ1-2 15 TRBV9
CAARRENTGELFF - TRBJ2-2 13 TRBV4-1
CASSDFGGYGVIGNQPQHF - TRBJ1-5 19 TRBV2
CATSDWTGGTDTQYF TRBD1 TRBJ2-3 15 TRBV24-1
CASSDSAQPGYNEQFF - TRBJ2-1 16 TRBV6-4
CASSLEGGGDEQFF - TRBJ2-1 14 TRBV5-1
CASSWGQAADEQFF - TRBJ2-1 14 TRBV5-1
CASHRAHNEQFF - TRBJ2-1 12 TRBV6-5
CASSQDRILAEDEQFF TRBD2 TRBJ2-1 16 TRBV4-3
CASSQGDSSYEQYF TRBD1 TRBJ2-7 14 TRBV5-4
CASTTGWTETNYGYTF - TRBJ1-2 16 TRBV6-6
CASSPTSGNADTQYF TRBD2 TRBJ2-3 15 TRBV27
CASSSAGSYEQYF TRBD2 TRBJ2-7 13 TRBV5-4
CASSLRVWYGYTF - TRBJ1-2 13 TRBV6-5
CASTPTGWGTEAFF TRBD1 TRBJ1-1 14 TRBV6-5
CSAGTSRNYNEQFF TRBD2 TRBJ2-1 14 TRBV29-1
CASSFWLAGNTGELFF TRBD2 TRBJ2-2 16 TRBV5-1
CASSLPGEGETQYF - TRBJ2-5 14 TRBV5-1
CASSRQGSYEQYF TRBD1 TRBJ2-7 13 TRBV5-1
CASSIDINTEAFF - TRBJ1-1 13 TRBV6-6
CASSQSLGTGLSGANVLTF TRBD1 TRBJ2-6 19 TRBV23-1
CASSLWRTGRETQYF TRBD1 TRBJ2-5 15 TRBV28
CASSQDGPGEETQYF - TRBJ2-5 15 TRBV4-1
CASQGQGQMNIQYF - TRBJ2-4 14 TRBV18